This is a list of T cell receptor beta chains from one sample in a study of monozygotic twins with inflammatory bowel disease. Reprocessing the 5' RACE reads, TCRdb reports a single entry for every CDR3 protein and omits DNA. The repertoire shows 330,000 or so distinct CDR3 sequences; the top ten hold approximately 2%. Input material: blood. The receptors derive from a human donor with ulcerative colitis or Crohn's disease, or a healthy co-twin of an affected twin (not recorded which). CDR3s include the opening cysteine and the closing phenylalanine or tryptophan. The order of the fields is CDR3 protein, V gene, J gene.

CDR3: CAISGNRGLILFF; V: TRBV10-3; J: TRBJ2-1
CDR3: CASDYSSGNTIYF; V: TRBV2; J: TRBJ1-3
CDR3: CASSLGSNEQFF; V: TRBV11-2; J: TRBJ2-1
CDR3: CASSLSKRELVDTQYF; V: TRBV27; J: TRBJ2-3
CDR3: CATSDSWTSGGTYNEQFF; V: TRBV24-1; J: TRBJ2-1
CDR3: CASSIDRAWEQYF; V: TRBV5-1; J: TRBJ2-7
CDR3: CASSLAGDETQYF; V: TRBV5-1; J: TRBJ2-5
CDR3: CASSSTGMVSNSPLHF; V: TRBV5-1; J: TRBJ1-6
CDR3: CASSSFFDPGVASYEQYF; V: TRBV6-1; J: TRBJ2-7
CDR3: CATHTLTGGMDSPLHF; V: TRBV28; J: TRBJ1-6
CDR3: CASSLFPMRSRDNQPQHF; V: TRBV5-1; J: TRBJ1-5
CDR3: CASCRTSGGTDTQYF; V: TRBV5-1; J: TRBJ2-3
CDR3: CASSQGRGETQYF; V: TRBV18; J: TRBJ2-5
CDR3: CSARDGGAYTDTQYF; V: TRBV20-1; J: TRBJ2-3
CDR3: CASSSMSRGPLGEKLFF; V: TRBV7-9; J: TRBJ1-4
CDR3: CASSFRRTYEQYF; V: TRBV12-3/TRBV12-4; J: TRBJ2-7
CDR3: CASSLAAGSYSPLHF; V: TRBV28; J: TRBJ1-6
CDR3: CSARSQRTSSYEQYF; V: TRBV20-1; J: TRBJ2-7
CDR3: CASSFWGSSYEQYF; V: TRBV12-3/TRBV12-4; J: TRBJ2-7
CDR3: CASSMRVLPEAFF; V: TRBV19; J: TRBJ1-1
CDR3: CASSLDSDGTYGYTF; V: TRBV5-1; J: TRBJ1-2
CDR3: CASNPRDLAYEQYF; V: TRBV6-1; J: TRBJ2-7
CDR3: CASSQEAGAPNEQFF; V: TRBV3-1; J: TRBJ2-1
CDR3: CAWSGGLGQPQHF; V: TRBV30; J: TRBJ1-5
CDR3: CASSLGLPGGTQYF; V: TRBV12-3/TRBV12-4; J: TRBJ2-5